This TCR beta chain was sequenced in a study of cytotoxic CD8 clonotypes in ibrutinib-treated CLL. At the level of the study: Some 10 relapsed/refractory, approximately 15 treatment-naive; under 18 IGHV unmutated. Study outcomes and limitations: Rare overall, public clonotypes shrank or held steady under therapy.

Remarks on this clone: The antigen is not known.

The CDR3 sequence is 15 residues long. Germline V gene data show CDR1 as WNHNN and CDR2 as SYGVQD (reference sequence). Trimming at V came to 5 bases and at J to 5 bases, leaving 8 bases not matched to a gene. Sequenced by immunoSEQ multiplex PCR; TCRdb stores in-frame clones only, minus some. This table holds approximately 150,000 clones, roughly 90% found once. The sample consisted of PBMCs, taken at disease progression, from a patient treated with ibrutinib. The chain combines TRBV10-1 with TRBJ1-1; TRBD1 aligns across 10 bases. The receptor's source is a human donor with chronic lymphocytic leukemia. In DNA form, the CDR3 reads TGCGCCAGCAGTAGACAGGGGGCGAGTCGGACTGAAGCTTTCTTT. Residues: CASSRQGASRTEAFF.